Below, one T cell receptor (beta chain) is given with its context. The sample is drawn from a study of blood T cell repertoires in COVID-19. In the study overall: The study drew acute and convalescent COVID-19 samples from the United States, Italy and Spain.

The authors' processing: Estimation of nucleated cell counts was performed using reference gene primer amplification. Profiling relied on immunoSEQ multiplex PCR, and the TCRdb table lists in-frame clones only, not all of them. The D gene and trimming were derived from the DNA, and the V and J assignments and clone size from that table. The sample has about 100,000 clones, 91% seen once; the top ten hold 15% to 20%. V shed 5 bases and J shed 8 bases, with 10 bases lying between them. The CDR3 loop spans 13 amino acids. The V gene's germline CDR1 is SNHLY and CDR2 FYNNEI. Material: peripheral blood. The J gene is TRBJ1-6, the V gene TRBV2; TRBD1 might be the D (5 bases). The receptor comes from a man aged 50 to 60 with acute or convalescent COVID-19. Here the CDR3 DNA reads TGTGCCAGCAGTACTACACAGGATTCACCCCTCCACTTT. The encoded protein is CASSTTQDSPLHF.